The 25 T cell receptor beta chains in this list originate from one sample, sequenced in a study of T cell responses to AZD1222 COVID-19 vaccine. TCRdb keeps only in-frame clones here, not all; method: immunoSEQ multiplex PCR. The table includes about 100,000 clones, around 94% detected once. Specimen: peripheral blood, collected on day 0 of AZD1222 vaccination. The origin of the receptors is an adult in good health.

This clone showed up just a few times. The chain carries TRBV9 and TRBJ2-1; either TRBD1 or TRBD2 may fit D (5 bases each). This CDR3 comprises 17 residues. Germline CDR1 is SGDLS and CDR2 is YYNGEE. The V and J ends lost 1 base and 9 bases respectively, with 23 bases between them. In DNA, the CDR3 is TGTGCCAGCAGCGTATCCCTTGGGGGTAGCTCCAAGGGTGAGCAGTTCTTC. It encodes CASSVSLGGSSKGEQFF.

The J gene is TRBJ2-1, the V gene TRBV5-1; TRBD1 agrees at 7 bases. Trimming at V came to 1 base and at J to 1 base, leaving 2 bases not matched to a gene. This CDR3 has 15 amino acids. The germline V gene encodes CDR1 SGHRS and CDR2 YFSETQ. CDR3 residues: CASSLLGQSYNEQFF. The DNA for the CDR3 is TGCGCCAGCAGCTTGTTGGGACAGTCCTACAATGAGCAGTTCTTC.

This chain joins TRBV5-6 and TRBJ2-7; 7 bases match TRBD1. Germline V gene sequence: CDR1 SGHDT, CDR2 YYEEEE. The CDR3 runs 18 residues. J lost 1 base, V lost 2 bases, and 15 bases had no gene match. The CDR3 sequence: CASSFFRQGGVRSYEQYF. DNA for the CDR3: TGTGCCAGCAGCTTTTTTCGACAGGGTGGGGTAAGGTCCTACGAGCAGTACTTC. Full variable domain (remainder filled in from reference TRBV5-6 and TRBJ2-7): DAGVTQSPTHLIKTRGQQVTLRCSPKSGHDTVSWYQQALGQGPQFIFQYYEEEERQRGNFPDRFSGHQFPNYSSELNVNALLLGDSALYLCASSFFRQGGVRSYEQYFGPGTRLTVT.

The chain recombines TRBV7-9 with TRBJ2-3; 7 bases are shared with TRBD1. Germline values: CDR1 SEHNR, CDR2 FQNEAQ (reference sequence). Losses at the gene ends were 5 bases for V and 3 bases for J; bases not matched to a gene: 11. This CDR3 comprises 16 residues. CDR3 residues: CASSERDSGDTDTQYF. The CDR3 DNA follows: TGTGCCAGCAGCGAACGGGACAGTGGGGATACAGATACGCAGTATTTT.

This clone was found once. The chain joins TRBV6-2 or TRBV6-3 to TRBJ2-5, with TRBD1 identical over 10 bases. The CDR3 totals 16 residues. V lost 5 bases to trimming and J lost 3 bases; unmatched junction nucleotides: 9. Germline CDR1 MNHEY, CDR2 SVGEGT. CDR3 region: CASSKYSGTGEETQYF. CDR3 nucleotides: TGTGCCAGCAGTAAATACTCCGGGACAGGGGAAGAGACCCAGTACTTC.

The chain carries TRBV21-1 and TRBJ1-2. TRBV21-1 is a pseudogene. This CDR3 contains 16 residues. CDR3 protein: CASSNRGLAGCYGYTF. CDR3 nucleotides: TGTGCCAGCAGCAATCGGGGCCTCGCCGGGTGCTATGGCTACACCTTC.

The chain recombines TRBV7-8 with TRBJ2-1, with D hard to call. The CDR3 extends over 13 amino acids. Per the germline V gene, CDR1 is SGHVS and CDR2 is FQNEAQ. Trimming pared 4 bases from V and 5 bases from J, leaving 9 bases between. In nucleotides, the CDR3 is TGTGCCAGCAGCTCCCAACTGAACAATGAGCAGTTCTTC. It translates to CASSSQLNNEQFF.

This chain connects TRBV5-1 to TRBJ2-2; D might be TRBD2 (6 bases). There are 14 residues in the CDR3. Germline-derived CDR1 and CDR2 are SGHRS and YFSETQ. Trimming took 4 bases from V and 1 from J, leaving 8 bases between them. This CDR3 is CASSPGVNTGELFF. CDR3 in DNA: TGCGCCAGCAGCCCGGGGGTGAACACCGGGGAGCTGTTTTTT. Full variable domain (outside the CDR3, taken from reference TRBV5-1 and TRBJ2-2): KAGVTQTPRYLIKTRGQQVTLSCSPISGHRSVSWYQQTPGQGLQFLFEYFSETQRNKGNFPGRFSGRQFSNSRSEMNVSTLELGDSALYLCASSPGVNTGELFFGEGSRLTVL.

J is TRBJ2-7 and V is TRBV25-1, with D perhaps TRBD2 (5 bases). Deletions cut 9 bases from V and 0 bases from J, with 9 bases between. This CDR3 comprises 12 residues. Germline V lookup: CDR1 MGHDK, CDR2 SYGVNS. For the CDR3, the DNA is TGTGCCAGTACCCGGGGCTCCTACGAGCAGTACTTC. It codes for CASTRGSYEQYF.

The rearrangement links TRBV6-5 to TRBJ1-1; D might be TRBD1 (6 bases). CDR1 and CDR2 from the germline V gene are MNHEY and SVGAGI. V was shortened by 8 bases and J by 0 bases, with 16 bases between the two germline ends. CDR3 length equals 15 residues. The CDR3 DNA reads TGTGCCAGCTGGGGGGCCTCAAAATTGAACACTGAAGCTTTCTTT. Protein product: CASWGASKLNTEAFF.

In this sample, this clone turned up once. The CDR3 is CASSYHIYNEQGFSYEQYF. CDR3 coding DNA: TGTGCCAGCAGCTACCATATTTACAATGAACAGGGCTTCTCCTACGAGCAGTACTTC. The V call is TRBV7-9, the J call TRBJ2-7, with D perhaps TRBD1 (6 bases). Germline assignment: CDR1 SEHNR and CDR2 FQNEAQ (reference sequence). V lost 4 bases, J lost 0 bases, and 25 bases lay in between. This CDR3 spans 19 amino acids.

CDR3 nucleotides: TGTGCCAGCAGCCAAGGGGACAGGGGGTTTAAGGACAATCAGCCCCAGCATTTT. It is translated as CASSQGDRGFKDNQPQHF. V usage is TRBV4-2 and J usage is TRBJ1-5, with 11 bases aligning to TRBD1. Germline V gene lookup returns CDR1 LGHNA and CDR2 YNFKEQ. After removal of 1 base from V and 3 bases from J, the junction contained 8 bases not matched to a gene. The CDR3 covers 18 residues.

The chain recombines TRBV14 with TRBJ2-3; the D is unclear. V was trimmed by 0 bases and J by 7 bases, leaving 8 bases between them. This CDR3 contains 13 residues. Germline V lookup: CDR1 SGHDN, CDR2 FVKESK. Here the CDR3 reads CASSQDLKNTQYF. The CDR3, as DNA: TGTGCCAGCAGCCAAGATTTGAAGAATACGCAGTATTTT.

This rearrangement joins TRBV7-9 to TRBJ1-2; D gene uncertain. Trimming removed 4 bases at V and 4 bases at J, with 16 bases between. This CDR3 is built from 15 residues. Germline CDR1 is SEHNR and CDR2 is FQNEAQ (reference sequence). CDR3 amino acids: CASSSMSTIGYGYTF. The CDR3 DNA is TGTGCCAGCAGCTCCATGTCTACCATTGGCTATGGCTACACCTTC.

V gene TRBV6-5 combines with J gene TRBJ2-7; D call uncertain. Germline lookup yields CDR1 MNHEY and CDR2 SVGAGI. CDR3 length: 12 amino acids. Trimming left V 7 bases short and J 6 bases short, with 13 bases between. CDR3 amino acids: CASTDFLGEQYF. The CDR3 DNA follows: TGTGCCAGCACCGACTTTTTGGGCGAGCAGTACTTC.

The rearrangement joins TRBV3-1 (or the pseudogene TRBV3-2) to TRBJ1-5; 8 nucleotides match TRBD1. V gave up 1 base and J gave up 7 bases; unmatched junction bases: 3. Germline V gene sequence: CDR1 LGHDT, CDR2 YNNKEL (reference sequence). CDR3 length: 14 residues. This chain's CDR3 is CASSQGTGNQPQHF. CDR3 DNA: TGTGCCAGCAGCCAAGGGACAGGGAACCAGCCCCAGCATTTT.

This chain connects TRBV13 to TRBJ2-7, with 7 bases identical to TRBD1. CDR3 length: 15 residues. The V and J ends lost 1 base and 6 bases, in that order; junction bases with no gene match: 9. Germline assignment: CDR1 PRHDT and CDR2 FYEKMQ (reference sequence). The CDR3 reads CASSLEAGGRGEQYF. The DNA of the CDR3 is TGTGCCAGCAGCTTAGAGGCAGGGGGACGCGGCGAGCAGTACTTC. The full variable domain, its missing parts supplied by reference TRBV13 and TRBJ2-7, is AAGVIQSPRHLIKEKRETATLKCYPIPRHDTVYWYQQGPGQDPQFLISFYEKMQSDKGSIPDRFSAQQFSDYHSELNMSSLELGDSALYFCASSLEAGGRGEQYFGPGTRLTVT.

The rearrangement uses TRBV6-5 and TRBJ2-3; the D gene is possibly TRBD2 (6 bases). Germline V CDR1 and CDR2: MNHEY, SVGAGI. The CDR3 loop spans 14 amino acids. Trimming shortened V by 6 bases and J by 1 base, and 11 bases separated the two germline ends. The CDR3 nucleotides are TGTGCCAGCAGGATGGACTACCGCACAGATACGCAGTATTTT. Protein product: CASRMDYRTDTQYF.

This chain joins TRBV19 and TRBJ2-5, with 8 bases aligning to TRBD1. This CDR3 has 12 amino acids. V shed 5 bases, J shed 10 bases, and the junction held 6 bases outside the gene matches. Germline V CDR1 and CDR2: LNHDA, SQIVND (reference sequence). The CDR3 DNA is TGTGCCAGTAGTTGGTCAGGGGGCGACCAGTACTTC. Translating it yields CASSWSGGDQYF.

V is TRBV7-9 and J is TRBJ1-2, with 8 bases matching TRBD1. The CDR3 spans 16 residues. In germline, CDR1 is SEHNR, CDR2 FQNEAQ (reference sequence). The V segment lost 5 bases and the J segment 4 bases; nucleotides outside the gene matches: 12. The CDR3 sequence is CASSPPGAGGPYGYTF. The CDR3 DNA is TGTGCCAGCAGCCCCCCGGGGGCAGGGGGCCCCTATGGCTACACCTTC.

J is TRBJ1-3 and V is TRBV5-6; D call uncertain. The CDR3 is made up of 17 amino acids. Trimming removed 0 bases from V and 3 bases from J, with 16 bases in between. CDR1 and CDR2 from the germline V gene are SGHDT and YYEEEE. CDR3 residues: CASSLVPDPQYGNTIYF. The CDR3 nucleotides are TGTGCCAGCAGCTTGGTCCCAGACCCACAGTATGGAAACACCATATATTTT.

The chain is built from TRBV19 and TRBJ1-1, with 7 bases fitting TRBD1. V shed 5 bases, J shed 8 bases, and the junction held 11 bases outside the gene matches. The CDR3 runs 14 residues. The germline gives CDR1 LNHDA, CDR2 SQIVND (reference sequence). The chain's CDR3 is CASSPRDSFKEAFF. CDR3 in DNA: TGTGCCAGTAGTCCACGGGACAGCTTCAAGGAAGCTTTCTTT.

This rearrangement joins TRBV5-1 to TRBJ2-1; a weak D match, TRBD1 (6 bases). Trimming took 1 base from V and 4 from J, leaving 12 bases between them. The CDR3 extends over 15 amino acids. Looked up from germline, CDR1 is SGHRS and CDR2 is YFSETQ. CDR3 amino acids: CASSLSLGQYNEQFF. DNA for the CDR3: TGCGCCAGCAGCTTGTCCCTTGGACAGTACAATGAGCAGTTCTTC.

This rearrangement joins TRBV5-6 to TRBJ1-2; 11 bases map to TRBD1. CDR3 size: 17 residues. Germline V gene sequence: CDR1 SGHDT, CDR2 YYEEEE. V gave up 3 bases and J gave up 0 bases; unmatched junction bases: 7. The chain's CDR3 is CASSSGTGGLANYGYTF. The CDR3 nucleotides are TGTGCCAGCAGCTCGGGGACAGGGGGGCTAGCTAACTATGGCTACACCTTC.

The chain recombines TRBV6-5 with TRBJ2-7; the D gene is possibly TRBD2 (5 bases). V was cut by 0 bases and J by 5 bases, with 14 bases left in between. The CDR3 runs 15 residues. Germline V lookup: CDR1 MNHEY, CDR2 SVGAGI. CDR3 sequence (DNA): TGTGCCAGCAGTTACTCCGAGGGATTGGGCGACGAGCAGTACTTC. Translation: CASSYSEGLGDEQYF.